This T cell receptor beta chain was recorded in a study of human T cells and chemical hapten exposure. It was the library that attached unique molecular identifiers to individual cDNA molecules. Methods used by the authors: With a range of roughly 20,000 to 690,600, the median per sample was roughly 91,000 TCRs. Via MiXCR, TCRdb re-called the RACE reads, giving one row per CDR3 protein. TCRdb's processing, not the authors', yielded these V and J calls. The sample carries about 77,000 distinct CDR3 sequences, 12% to 15% recorded once. The time point denotes: pre-sensitization, week 0. Treatment in this sample: therapeutic diphenylcyclopropenone sensitization with weekly scalp DPC. The TCR sequence derives from a woman between 45 and 60 years old with alopecia areata. Some clones in this sample may be carry-over from other donors' samples. The sequencing used whole blood, collected in connection with sensitization to the hapten diphenylcyclopropenone (DPC).

CDR3 sequence (DNA): TGTGCCAGCAGCTTAGATACTAGCCGGAACATGGCGGAGACCCAGTACTTC. Translated, it gives CASSLDTSRNMAETQYF. The chain joins TRBV7-7 to TRBJ2-5, with D perhaps matching TRBD2 (6 bases). The ends were cut back, 1 base at V and 5 bases at J, with 20 bases in the middle. The CDR3 is 17 residues long. Germline V gene data show CDR1 as SSHAT and CDR2 as FNYEAQ (reference sequence).